This T cell receptor (beta chain) was identified in a study of cytomegalovirus exposure and HLA in healthy donors. Study results and caveats: Reportedly, fewer N-insertions than the roughly 700-donor mean appeared in an Asian-associated ancestry cluster in a later analysis. The availability of immune exposure information extended only to CMV serostatus.

On this clone: Its target is unknown.

This CDR3 region has 16 residues. Germline V lookup: CDR1 SGHVS, CDR2 FQNEAQ. Trimming took 5 bases from V and 3 from J; bases not matched to a gene: 10. The primer mix had 60 Vbeta and 13 Jbeta primers. How the authors handled the data: The authors later counted about 80 million unique TCR beta chains, 9.5 million to 11 million of them shared. This table comes from immunoSEQ multiplex PCR, and its TCRdb copy is limited to in-frame clones, with some not included. The V and J calls and the clone size are those of that table, but D and trimming were determined from the DNA. Altogether 150,000 or so clones are present, about three quarters being singletons, with the ten largest covering around 1.7%.

Sequenced: PBMCs. This chain uses TRBV7-8 with TRBJ2-3; TRBD2 agrees at 8 bases. The TCR originated in a female donor in good health and CMV-seronegative. The CDR3 here is CASSPFGGAGTDTQYF. The CDR3 coding sequence is TGTGCCAGCAGCCCTTTCGGGGGGGCCGGGACAGATACGCAGTATTTT. The full variable domain, in which reference TRBV7-8 and TRBJ2-3 provide the parts outside the CDR3, is GAGVSQSPRYKVAKRGQDVALRCDPISGHVSLFWYQQALGQGPEFLTYFQNEAQLDKSGLPSDRFFAERPEGSVSTLKIQRTQQEDSAVYLCASSPFGGAGTDTQYFGPGTRLTVL.